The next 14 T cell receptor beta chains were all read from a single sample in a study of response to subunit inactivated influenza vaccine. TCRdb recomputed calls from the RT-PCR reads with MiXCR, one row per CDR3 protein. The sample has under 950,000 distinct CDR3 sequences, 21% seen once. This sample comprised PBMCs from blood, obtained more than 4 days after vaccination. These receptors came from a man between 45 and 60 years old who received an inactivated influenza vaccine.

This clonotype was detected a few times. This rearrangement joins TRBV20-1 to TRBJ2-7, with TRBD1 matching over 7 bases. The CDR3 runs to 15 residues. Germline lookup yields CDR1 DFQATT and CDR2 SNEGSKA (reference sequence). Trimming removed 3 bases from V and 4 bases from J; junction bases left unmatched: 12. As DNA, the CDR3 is TGCAGTGCTAGTCTGTGGGACAGAACTCTATACGAGCAGTACTTC. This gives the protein CSASLWDRTLYEQYF.

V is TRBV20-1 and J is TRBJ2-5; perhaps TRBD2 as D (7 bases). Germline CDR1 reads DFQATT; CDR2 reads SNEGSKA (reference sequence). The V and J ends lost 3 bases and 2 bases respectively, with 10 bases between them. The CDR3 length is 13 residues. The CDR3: CSARGGGQETQYF. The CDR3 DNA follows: TGCAGTGCTAGGGGAGGGGGTCAAGAGACCCAGTACTTC.

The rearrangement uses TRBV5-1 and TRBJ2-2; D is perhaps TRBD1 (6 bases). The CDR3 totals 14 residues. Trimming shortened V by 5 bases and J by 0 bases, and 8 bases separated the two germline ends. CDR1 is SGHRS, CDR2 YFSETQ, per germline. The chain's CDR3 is CASSDRTNTGELFF. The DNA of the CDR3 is TGCGCCAGCAGTGACAGGACGAACACCGGGGAGCTGTTTTTT. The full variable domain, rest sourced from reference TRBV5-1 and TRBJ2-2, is KAGVTQTPRYLIKTRGQQVTLSCSPISGHRSVSWYQQTPGQGLQFLFEYFSETQRNKGNFPGRFSGRQFSNSRSEMNVSTLELGDSALYLCASSDRTNTGELFFGEGSRLTVL.

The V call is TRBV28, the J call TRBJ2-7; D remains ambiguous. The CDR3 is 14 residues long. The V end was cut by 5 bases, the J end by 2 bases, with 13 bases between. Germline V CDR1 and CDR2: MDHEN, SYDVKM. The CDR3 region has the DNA TGTGCCAGCAGTACTGACGGACGGGCCTACGAGCAGTACTTC. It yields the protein CASSTDGRAYEQYF.

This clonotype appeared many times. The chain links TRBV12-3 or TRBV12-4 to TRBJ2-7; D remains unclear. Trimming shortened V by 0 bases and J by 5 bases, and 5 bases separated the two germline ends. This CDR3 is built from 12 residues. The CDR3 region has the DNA TGTGCCAGCAGTTTAGCTCGGGACGAGCAGTACTTC. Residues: CASSLARDEQYF.

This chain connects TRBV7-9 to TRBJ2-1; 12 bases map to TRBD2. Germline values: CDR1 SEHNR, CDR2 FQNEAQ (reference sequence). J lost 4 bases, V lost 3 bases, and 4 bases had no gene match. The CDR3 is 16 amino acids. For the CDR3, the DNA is TGTGCCAGCAGCTTGACTAGCGGGAGAGATTACAATGAGCAGTTCTTC. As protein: CASSLTSGRDYNEQFF. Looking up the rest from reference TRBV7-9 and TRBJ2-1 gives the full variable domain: DTGVSQNPRHKITKRGQNVTFRCDPISEHNRLYWYRQTLGQGPEFLTYFQNEAQLEKSRLLSDRFSAERPKGSFSTLEIQRTEQGDSAMYLCASSLTSGRDYNEQFFGPGTRLTVL.

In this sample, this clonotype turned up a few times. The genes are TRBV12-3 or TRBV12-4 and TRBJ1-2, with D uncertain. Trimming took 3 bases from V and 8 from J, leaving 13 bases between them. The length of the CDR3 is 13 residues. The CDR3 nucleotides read TGTGCCAGCAGTTTGTCCCTCGGTCGGGGCTACACCTTC. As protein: CASSLSLGRGYTF.

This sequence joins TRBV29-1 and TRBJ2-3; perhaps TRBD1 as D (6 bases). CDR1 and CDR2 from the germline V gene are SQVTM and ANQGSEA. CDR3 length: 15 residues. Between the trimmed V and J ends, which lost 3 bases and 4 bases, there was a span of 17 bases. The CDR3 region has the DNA TGCAGCGTTGACGGCTGGGCAGGGGCCCCAGATACGCAGTATTTT. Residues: CSVDGWAGAPDTQYF.

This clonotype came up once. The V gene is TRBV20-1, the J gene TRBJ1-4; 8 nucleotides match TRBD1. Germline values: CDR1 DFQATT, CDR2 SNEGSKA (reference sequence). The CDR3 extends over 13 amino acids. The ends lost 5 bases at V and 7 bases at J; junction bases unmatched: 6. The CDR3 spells CSAVDRGSEKLFF. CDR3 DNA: TGCAGTGCTGTAGACAGGGGTAGTGAAAAACTGTTTTTT.

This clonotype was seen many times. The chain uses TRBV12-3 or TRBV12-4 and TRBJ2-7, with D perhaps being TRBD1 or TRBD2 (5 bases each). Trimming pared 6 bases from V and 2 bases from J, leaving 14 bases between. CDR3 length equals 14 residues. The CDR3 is CASRSGRFPYEQYF. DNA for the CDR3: TGTGCCAGCAGATCGGGACGATTTCCCTACGAGCAGTACTTC.

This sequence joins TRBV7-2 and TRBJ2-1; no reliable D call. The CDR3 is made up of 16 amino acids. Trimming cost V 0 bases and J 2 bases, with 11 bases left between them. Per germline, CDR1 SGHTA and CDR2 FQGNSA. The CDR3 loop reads CASSLAPGITYNEQFF. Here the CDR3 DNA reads TGTGCCAGCAGCTTAGCGCCAGGAATAACCTACAATGAGCAGTTCTTC.

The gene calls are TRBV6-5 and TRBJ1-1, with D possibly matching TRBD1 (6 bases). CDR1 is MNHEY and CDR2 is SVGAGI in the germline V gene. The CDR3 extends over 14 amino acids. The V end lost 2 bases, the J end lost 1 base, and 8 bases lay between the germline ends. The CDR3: CASSYVQGNTEAFF. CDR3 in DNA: TGTGCCAGCAGTTACGTACAGGGGAACACTGAAGCTTTCTTT.

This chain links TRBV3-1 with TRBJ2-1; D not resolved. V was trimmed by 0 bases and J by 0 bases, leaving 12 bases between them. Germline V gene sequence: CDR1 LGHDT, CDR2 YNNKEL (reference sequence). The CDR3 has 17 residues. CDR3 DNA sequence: TGTGCCAGCAGCCAAGATGAGGAGCCAGGCTCCTACAATGAGCAGTTCTTC. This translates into CASSQDEEPGSYNEQFF.

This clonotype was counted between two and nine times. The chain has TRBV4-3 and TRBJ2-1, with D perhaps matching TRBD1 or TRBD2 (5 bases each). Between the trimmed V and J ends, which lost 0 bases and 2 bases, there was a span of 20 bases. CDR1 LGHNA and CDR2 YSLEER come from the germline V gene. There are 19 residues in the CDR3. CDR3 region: CASSQDIAGAWETYNEQFF. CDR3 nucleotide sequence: TGCGCCAGCAGCCAAGATATCGCCGGGGCCTGGGAAACCTACAATGAGCAGTTCTTC.